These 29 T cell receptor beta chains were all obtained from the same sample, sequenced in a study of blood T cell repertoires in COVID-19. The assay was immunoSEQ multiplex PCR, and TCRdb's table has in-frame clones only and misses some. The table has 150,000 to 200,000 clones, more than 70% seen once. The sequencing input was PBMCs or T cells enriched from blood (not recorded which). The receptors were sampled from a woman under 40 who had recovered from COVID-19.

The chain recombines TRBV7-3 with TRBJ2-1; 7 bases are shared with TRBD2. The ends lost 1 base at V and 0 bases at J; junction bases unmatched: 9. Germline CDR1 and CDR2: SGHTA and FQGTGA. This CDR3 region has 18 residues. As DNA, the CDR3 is TGTGCCAGCAGCTTAATCTCCAGCGGGGTACCCTCCTACAATGAGCAGTTCTTC. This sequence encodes CASSLISSGVPSYNEQFF.

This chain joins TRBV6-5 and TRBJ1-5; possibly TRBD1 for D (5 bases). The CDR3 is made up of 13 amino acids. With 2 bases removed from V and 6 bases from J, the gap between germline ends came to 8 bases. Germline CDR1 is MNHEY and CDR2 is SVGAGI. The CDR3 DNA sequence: TGTGCCAGCAGTTACGGTCAGGGTCAGCCCCAGCATTTT. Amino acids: CASSYGQGQPQHF.

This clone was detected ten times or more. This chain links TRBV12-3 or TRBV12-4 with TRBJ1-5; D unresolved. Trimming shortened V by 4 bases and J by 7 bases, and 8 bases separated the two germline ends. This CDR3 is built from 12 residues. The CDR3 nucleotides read TGTGCCAGCAGTTCCAGCGGACAGCCCCAGCATTTT. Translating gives CASSSSGQPQHF.

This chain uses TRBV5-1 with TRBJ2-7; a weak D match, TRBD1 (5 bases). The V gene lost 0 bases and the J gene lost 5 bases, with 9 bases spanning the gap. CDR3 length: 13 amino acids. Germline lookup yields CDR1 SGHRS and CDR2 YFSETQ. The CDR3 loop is CASSLAGLDEQYF. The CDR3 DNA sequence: TGCGCCAGCAGCTTGGCAGGGCTGGACGAGCAGTACTTC.

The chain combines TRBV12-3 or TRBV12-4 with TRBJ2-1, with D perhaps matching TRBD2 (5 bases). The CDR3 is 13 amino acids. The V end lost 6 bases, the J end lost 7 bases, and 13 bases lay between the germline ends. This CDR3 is CASSEGFVNEQFF. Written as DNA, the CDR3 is TGTGCCAGCAGCGAGGGATTCGTGAATGAGCAGTTCTTC.

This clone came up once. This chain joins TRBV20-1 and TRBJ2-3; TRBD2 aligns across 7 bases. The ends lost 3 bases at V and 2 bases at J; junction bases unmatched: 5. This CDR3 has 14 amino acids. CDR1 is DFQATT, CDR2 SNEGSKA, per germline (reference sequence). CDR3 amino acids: CSASASGATDTQYF. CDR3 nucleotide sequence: TGCAGTGCTAGTGCCAGCGGGGCCACAGATACGCAGTATTTT.

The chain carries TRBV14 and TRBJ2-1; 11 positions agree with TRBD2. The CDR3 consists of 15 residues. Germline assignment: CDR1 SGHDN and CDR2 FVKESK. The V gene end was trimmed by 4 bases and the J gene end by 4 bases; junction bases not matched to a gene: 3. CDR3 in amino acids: CASSLLAGVYNEQFF. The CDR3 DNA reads TGTGCCAGCAGCCTACTAGCGGGAGTGTACAATGAGCAGTTCTTC.

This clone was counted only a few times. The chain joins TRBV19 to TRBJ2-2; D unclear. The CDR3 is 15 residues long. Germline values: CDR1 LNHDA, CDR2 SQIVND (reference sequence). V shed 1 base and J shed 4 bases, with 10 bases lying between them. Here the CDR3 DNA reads TGTGCCAGTAGTATAGCGGGTCTAGGCACCGGGGAGCTGTTTTTT. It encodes CASSIAGLGTGELFF.

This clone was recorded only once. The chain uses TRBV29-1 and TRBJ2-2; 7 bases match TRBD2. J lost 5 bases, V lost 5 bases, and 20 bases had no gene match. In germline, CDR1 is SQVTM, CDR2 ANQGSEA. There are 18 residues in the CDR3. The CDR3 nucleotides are TGCAGCGTTAACGGTGGTAGGGTGCGGGAGAGGTTGACCGGGGAGCTGTTTTTT. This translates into CSVNGGRVRERLTGELFF.

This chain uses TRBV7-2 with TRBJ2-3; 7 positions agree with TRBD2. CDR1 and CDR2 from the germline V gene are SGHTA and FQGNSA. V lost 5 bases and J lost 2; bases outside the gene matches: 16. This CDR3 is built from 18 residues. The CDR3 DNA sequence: TGTGCCAGCAGCCGGGCGAATTCGGGACTACGCAACACAGATACGCAGTATTTT. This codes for CASSRANSGLRNTDTQYF.

The CDR3 is CASSPPNRADEAFF. The DNA for the CDR3 is TGTGCCAGCTCACCACCGAACAGGGCTGATGAAGCTTTCTTT. V and J are TRBV18 and TRBJ1-1, with D possibly TRBD1 on 6 matching bases. The germline gives CDR1 KGHSH, CDR2 LQKENI. This CDR3 comprises 14 residues. Trimming left V 0 bases short and J 7 bases short, with 12 bases between.

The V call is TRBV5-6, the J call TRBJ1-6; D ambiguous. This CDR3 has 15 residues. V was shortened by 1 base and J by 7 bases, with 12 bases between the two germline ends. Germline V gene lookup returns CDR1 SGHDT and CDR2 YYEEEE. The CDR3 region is CASSLRSSGNSPLHF. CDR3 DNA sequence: TGTGCCAGCAGCTTGAGGAGTTCTGGAAATTCACCCCTCCACTTT.

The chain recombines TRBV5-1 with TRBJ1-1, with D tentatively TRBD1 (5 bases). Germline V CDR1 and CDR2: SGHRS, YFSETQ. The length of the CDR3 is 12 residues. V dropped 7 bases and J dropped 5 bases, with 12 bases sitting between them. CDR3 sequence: CASGTRGTEAFF. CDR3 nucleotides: TGCGCCAGCGGGACCCGGGGGACTGAAGCTTTCTTT. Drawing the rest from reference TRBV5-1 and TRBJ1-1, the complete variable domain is KAGVTQTPRYLIKTRGQQVTLSCSPISGHRSVSWYQQTPGQGLQFLFEYFSETQRNKGNFPGRFSGRQFSNSRSEMNVSTLELGDSALYLCASGTRGTEAFFGQGTRLTVV.

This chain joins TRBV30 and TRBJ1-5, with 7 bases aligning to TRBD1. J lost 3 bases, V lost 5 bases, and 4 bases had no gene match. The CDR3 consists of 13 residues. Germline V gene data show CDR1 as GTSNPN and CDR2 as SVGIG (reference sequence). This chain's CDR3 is CAWSQGYNQPQHF. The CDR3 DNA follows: TGTGCCTGGTCACAGGGGTACAATCAGCCCCAGCATTTT.

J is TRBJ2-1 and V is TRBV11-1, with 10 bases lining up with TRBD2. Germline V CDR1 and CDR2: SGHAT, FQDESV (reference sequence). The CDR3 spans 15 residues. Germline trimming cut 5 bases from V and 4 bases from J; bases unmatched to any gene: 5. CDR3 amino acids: CASSVGLAVYNEQFF. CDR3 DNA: TGTGCCAGCAGCGTCGGACTAGCGGTGTACAATGAGCAGTTCTTC.

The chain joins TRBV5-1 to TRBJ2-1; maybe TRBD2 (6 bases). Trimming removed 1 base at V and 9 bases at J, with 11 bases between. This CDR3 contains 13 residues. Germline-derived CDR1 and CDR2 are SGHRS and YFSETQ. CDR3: CASSLRESFEQFF. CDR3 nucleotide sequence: TGCGCCAGCAGCTTGCGGGAGAGCTTTGAGCAGTTCTTC.

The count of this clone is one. The CDR3 spells CAISEGLAGAYNEQFF. The CDR3 DNA sequence: TGTGCCATCAGTGAGGGACTAGCGGGAGCCTACAATGAGCAGTTCTTC. V and J are TRBV10-3 and TRBJ2-1, with 13 bases identical to TRBD2. Germline CDR1 ENHRY, CDR2 SYGVKD. The CDR3 extends over 16 amino acids. The ends lost 2 bases at V and 2 bases at J; junction bases unmatched: 0.

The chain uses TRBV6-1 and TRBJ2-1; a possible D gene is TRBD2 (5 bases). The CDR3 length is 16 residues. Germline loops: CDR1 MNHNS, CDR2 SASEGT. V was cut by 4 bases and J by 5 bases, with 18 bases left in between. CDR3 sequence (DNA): TGTGCCAGCAGTGGCCAGAGGAGGCCAGCTGACAATGAGCAGTTCTTC. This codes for CASSGQRRPADNEQFF.

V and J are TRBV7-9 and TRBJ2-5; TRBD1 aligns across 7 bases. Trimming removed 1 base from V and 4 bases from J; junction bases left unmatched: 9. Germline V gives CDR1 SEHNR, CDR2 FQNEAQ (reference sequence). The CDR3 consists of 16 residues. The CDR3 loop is CASSLGLTGEGETQYF. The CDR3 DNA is TGTGCCAGCAGCTTAGGGCTAACAGGGGAAGGAGAGACCCAGTACTTC.

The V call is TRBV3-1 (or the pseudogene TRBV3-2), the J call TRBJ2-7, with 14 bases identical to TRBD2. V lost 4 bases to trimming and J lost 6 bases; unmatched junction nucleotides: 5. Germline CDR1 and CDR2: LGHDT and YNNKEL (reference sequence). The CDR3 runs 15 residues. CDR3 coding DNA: TGTGCCAGCAGCCTGGGACTAGCGGGAGTGGGCGAGCAGTACTTC. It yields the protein CASSLGLAGVGEQYF.

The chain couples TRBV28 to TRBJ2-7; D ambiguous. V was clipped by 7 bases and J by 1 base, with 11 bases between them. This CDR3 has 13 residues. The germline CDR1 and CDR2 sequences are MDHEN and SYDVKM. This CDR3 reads CASTVTNSYEQYF. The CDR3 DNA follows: TGTGCCAGCACTGTTACTAATTCCTACGAGCAGTACTTC.

CDR3 residues: CASSSVTGVKTYEQYF. The DNA of the CDR3 is TGTGCCAGCAGCTCGGTGACAGGAGTTAAAACCTACGAGCAGTACTTC. The V gene is TRBV5-5, the J gene TRBJ2-7; a possible D gene is TRBD1 (6 bases). The CDR3 covers 16 residues. The V gene lost 3 bases and the J gene lost 2 bases, with 18 bases spanning the gap. Germline CDR1 is SGHKS and CDR2 is YYEKEE (reference sequence).

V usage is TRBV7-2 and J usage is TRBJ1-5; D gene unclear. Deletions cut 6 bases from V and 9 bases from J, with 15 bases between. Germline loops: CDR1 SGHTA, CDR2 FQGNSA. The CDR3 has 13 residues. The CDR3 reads CASRSTTAGPQHF. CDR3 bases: TGTGCCAGCAGATCGACCACCGCGGGGCCCCAGCATTTT.

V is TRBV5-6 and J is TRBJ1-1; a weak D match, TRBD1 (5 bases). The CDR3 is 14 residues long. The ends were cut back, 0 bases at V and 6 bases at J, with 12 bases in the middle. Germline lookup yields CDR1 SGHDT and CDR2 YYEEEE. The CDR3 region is CASSLVSGLPEAFF. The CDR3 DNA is TGTGCCAGCAGCTTGGTGTCGGGACTCCCTGAAGCTTTCTTT.

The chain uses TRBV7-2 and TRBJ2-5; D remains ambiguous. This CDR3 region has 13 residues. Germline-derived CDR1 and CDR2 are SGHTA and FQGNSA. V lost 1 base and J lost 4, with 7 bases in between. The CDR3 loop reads CASSLGGLETQYF. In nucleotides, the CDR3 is TGTGCCAGCAGCTTAGGAGGTCTAGAGACCCAGTACTTC.

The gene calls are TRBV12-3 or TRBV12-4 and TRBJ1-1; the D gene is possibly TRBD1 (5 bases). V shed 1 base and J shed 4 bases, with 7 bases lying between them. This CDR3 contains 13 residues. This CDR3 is CASSLGRGTEAFF. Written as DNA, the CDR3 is TGTGCCAGCAGTTTAGGGAGGGGCACTGAAGCTTTCTTT.

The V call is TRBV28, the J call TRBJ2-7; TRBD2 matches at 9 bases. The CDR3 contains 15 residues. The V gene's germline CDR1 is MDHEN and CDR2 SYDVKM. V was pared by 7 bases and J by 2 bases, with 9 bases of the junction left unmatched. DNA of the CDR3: TGTGCCAGCAACCCGGCCAGCGGGAGGACCTACGAGCAGTACTTC. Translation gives CASNPASGRTYEQYF.

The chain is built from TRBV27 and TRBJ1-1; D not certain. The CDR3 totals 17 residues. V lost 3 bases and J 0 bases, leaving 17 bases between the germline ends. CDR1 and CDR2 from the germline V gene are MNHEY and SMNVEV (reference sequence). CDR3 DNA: TGTGCCAGCAGTTTGGACGTCCCATCGGGGTTGAACACTGAAGCTTTCTTT. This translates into CASSLDVPSGLNTEAFF.

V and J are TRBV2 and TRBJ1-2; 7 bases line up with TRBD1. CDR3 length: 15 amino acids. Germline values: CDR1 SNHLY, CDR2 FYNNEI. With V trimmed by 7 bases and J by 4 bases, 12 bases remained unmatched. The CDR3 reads CASTSRDSGFYGYTF. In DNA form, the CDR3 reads TGTGCCAGCACCTCCCGGGACAGTGGCTTCTATGGCTACACCTTC.